Below are 5 T cell receptor beta chains sequenced from a single sample in a study of Ad26.COV2.S vaccination and SARS-CoV-2 variants (dated by TCRdb to the early 2020s). Library prep was done by the immunoSEQ multiplex PCR assay. This immuneACCESS table, as held by TCRdb, lists in-frame sequences with V and J called but not all clones. Of the missing ones, under half trace to an unresolved V gene in checked studies; the others have no known cause. Within this sample are approximately 480,000 clones, with 87% of them counted one time only. In total, the top ten clones hold 10% to 15% of the sample. The sample's treatment or condition, from its label and the paper: about 20 received Ad26.COV2.S at low or high dose, single or two shots; several received placebo; per-sample allocation not given. For vaccine and placebo recipients, the sequenced repertoires came from samples collected on day 63 after the first injection.

The sequencing here drew on peripheral blood, taken in a trial of Ad26.COV2.S vaccine versus placebo. The receptors derive from a person between 18 and 60 years old who received the Ad26.COV2.S COVID-19 vaccine or a placebo.

The rearrangement joins TRBV7-2 to TRBJ2-3; TRBD2 aligns across 12 bases. J was trimmed by 3 bases and V by 5 bases; bases with no gene match: 9. Germline values: CDR1 SGHTA, CDR2 FQGNSA. The CDR3 totals 17 residues. As DNA, the CDR3 is TGTGCCAGCAGCCCCCAGACTAGCGGGAGAAGTACAGATACGCAGTATTTT. Translating gives CASSPQTSGRSTDTQYF.

The V and J genes are TRBV7-3 and TRBJ2-3; D may correspond to TRBD1 or TRBD2 (5 bases each). Between the trimmed V and J ends, which lost 1 base and 0 bases, there was a span of 8 bases. The CDR3 spans 15 residues. Germline values: CDR1 SGHTA, CDR2 FQGTGA. This CDR3 reads CASSLNGASTDTQYF. As DNA, the CDR3 is TGTGCCAGCAGCTTAAACGGGGCTAGCACAGATACGCAGTATTTT.

V usage is TRBV7-3 and J usage is TRBJ2-7, with D unclear. The CDR3 has 13 residues. CDR1 and CDR2 from the germline V gene are SGHTA and FQGTGA. Trimming removed 3 bases at V and 3 bases at J, with 9 bases between. CDR3 in DNA: TGTGCCAGCAGCTTGGCGCCGGGCTACGAGCAGTACTTC. This gives the protein CASSLAPGYEQYF.

The rearrangement links TRBV11-2 to TRBJ2-7, with D unresolved. The CDR3 is 13 residues long. The V gene lost 4 bases and the J gene lost 2 bases, with 9 bases spanning the gap. CDR1 SGHAT and CDR2 FQNNGV come from the germline V gene. CDR3 in DNA: TGTGCCAGCAGCTCCTTCGTGGCCTACGAGCAGTACTTC. It yields the protein CASSSFVAYEQYF. The full variable domain, completed using reference TRBV11-2 and TRBJ2-7, is EAGVAQSPRYKIIEKRQSVAFWCNPISGHATLYWYQQILGQGPKLLIQFQNNGVVDDSQLPKDRFSAERLKGVDSTLKIQPAKLEDSAVYLCASSSFVAYEQYFGPGTRLTVT.

The sample holds one count of this clone. V gene TRBV7-6 combines with J gene TRBJ2-1; D uncertain. The germline V gene encodes CDR1 SGHVS and CDR2 FNYEAQ. V was pared by 2 bases and J by 8 bases, with 13 bases between. The CDR3 sequence is 14 residues long. DNA for the CDR3: TGTGCCAGCAGCTTACCGGGTGGGTTGCATGAGCAGTTCTTC. As protein: CASSLPGGLHEQFF. The full variable domain, completed using reference TRBV7-6 and TRBJ2-1, is GAGVSQSPRYKVTKRGQDVALRCDPISGHVSLYWYRQALGQGPEFLTYFNYEAQQDKSGLPNDRFSAERPEGSISTLTIQRTEQRDSAMYRCASSLPGGLHEQFFGPGTRLTVL.